This is a list of T cell receptor beta chains from one sample in a study of OX40 agonist ivuxolimab in advanced cancers. This table comes from immunoSEQ multiplex PCR, and its TCRdb copy is limited to in-frame clones, with some not included. The table has over 60,000 clones, around 87% seen once; the top ten hold around 2%. The sequencing here drew on CD4+ or CD8+ T cells sorted from blood, taken in a trial of the OX40 agonist ivuxolimab. These receptors were taken from an adult with an advanced solid tumor such as melanoma, head and neck, liver or kidney cancer. CDR3s include the opening cysteine and the closing phenylalanine or tryptophan. D genes are given only for firm matches. Clone size is stated in some rows and not others, as once, few, many or a class when expanded.

D: TRBD2
J: TRBJ2-3
V: TRBV29-1
size: .
CDR3: CSVEDGGGAFGTDTQYF
DNA: TGCAGCGTTGAAGACGGGGGAGGGGCTTTCGGGACAGATACGCAGTATTTT

D: .
J: TRBJ2-7
V: TRBV19
size: .
CDR3: CASSYTGSYEQYF
DNA: TGTGCCAGTAGTTACACAGGGTCCTACGAGCAGTACTTC

D: .
J: TRBJ2-2
V: TRBV11-2
size: .
CDR3: CASSLGPLGGELFF
DNA: TGTGCCAGCAGCTTAGGACCTCTAGGAGGGGAGCTGTTTTTT

D: TRBD1
J: TRBJ2-4
V: TRBV2
size: .
CDR3: CASRSGTGGLPKNIQYF
DNA: TGTGCCAGCAGGTCCGGGACAGGGGGCCTCCCCAAAAACATTCAGTACTTC

D: .
J: TRBJ2-7
V: TRBV4-2
size: .
CDR3: CASSQNTGTSDSYEQYF
DNA: TGTGCCAGCAGCCAAAATACCGGGACTTCCGATAGCTACGAGCAGTACTTC

D: .
J: TRBJ2-7
V: TRBV7-2
size: .
CDR3: CASSLGFGLEF
DNA: TGTGCCAGCAGCTTGGGGTTTGGACTGGAGTTC

D: .
J: TRBJ1-1
V: TRBV29-1
size: .
CDR3: CSVELYGNTEAFF
DNA: TGCAGCGTTGAATTGTATGGGAACACTGAAGCTTTCTTT

D: TRBD2
J: TRBJ2-7
V: TRBV5-4
size: .
CDR3: CASSPKGLADEQYF
DNA: TGTGCCAGCAGCCCAAAGGGACTAGCAGACGAGCAGTACTTC

D: .
J: TRBJ2-5
V: TRBV19
size: .
CDR3: CASSIAGSQETQYF
DNA: TGTGCCAGTAGTATAGCAGGGTCGCAAGAGACCCAGTACTTC

D: .
J: TRBJ1-3
V: TRBV7-2
size: .
CDR3: CASSLDSGNTIYF
DNA: TGTGCCAGCAGCTTGGACTCTGGAAACACCATATATTTT

D: .
J: TRBJ2-2
V: TRBV11-2
size: few
CDR3: CASSLSTGRNTGELFF
DNA: TGTGCCAGCAGCTTGTCTACGGGACGTAACACCGGGGAGCTGTTTTTT

D: .
J: TRBJ2-1
V: TRBV5-8
size: .
CDR3: CASSLEISSANEQFF
DNA: TGTGCCAGCAGCTTGGAGATAAGCAGTGCAAATGAGCAGTTCTTC

D: .
J: TRBJ2-7
V: TRBV7-2
size: .
CDR3: CASSPRNGVYEQYF
DNA: TGTGCCAGCAGCCCGAGGAACGGCGTTTACGAGCAGTACTTC

D: .
J: TRBJ2-7
V: TRBV19
size: .
CDR3: CASSMGGPTYEQYF
DNA: TGTGCCAGTAGTATGGGAGGACCTACCTACGAGCAGTACTTC

D: .
J: TRBJ2-5
V: TRBV2
size: .
CDR3: CASSEQPQETQYF
DNA: TGTGCCAGCAGTGAACAGCCTCAAGAGACCCAGTACTTC

D: TRBD1
J: TRBJ2-1
V: TRBV6-1
size: .
CDR3: CASRQGAVDEQFF
DNA: TGTGCCAGCAGACAGGGGGCGGTTGATGAGCAGTTCTTC

D: TRBD1
J: TRBJ1-1
V: TRBV5-8
size: .
CDR3: CASKRPATGSGNTEAFF
DNA: TGTGCCAGCAAGCGACCAGCGACAGGGAGTGGGAACACTGAAGCTTTCTTT

D: TRBD1
J: TRBJ2-7
V: TRBV7-2
size: once
CDR3: CASSPQQGAGYEQYF
DNA: TGTGCCAGCAGCCCCCAACAGGGGGCAGGTTACGAGCAGTACTTC

D: .
J: TRBJ1-2
V: TRBV5-1
size: .
CDR3: CASSLSYPQGKDYGYTF
DNA: TGCGCCAGCAGCTTGTCATATCCGCAGGGGAAAGACTATGGCTACACCTTC

D: .
J: TRBJ1-5
V: TRBV7-9
size: .
CDR3: CASSLEAGLNQPQHF
DNA: TGTGCCAGCAGCTTAGAGGCAGGGCTCAATCAGCCCCAGCATTTT

D: TRBD2
J: TRBJ2-1
V: TRBV5-4
size: few
CDR3: CASSPGLAGDYNEQFF
DNA: TGTGCCAGCAGCCCGGGACTAGCGGGAGACTACAATGAGCAGTTCTTC

D: TRBD1
J: TRBJ2-5
V: TRBV7-7
size: .
CDR3: CASSLASGGLGETQYF
DNA: TGTGCTAGCAGCTTAGCGTCAGGGGGCCTTGGGGAGACCCAGTACTTC

D: .
J: TRBJ1-5
V: TRBV7-8
size: .
CDR3: CASSPGGGGNQPQHF
DNA: TGTGCCAGCAGCCCCGGAGGGGGGGGCAATCAGCCCCAGCATTTT

D: TRBD2
J: TRBJ2-3
V: TRBV6-5
size: .
CDR3: CASSYTGLAGVDTQYF
DNA: TGTGCCAGCAGTTACACCGGGCTAGCGGGAGTAGATACGCAGTATTTT

D: .
J: TRBJ2-7
V: TRBV19
size: .
CDR3: CASSIGKGRIGEQYF
DNA: TGTGCCAGTAGTATAGGAAAGGGGCGAATTGGCGAGCAGTACTTC

D: .
J: TRBJ2-1
V: TRBV9
size: .
CDR3: CASSVGAGSYNEQFF
DNA: TGTGCCAGCAGCGTAGGTGCCGGTTCCTACAATGAGCAGTTCTTC

D: TRBD1
J: TRBJ1-1
V: TRBV28
size: .
CDR3: CASTTRQGWGNTEAFF
DNA: TGTGCCAGCACCACTCGACAGGGTTGGGGGAACACTGAAGCTTTCTTT

D: .
J: TRBJ1-6
V: TRBV6-6
size: .
CDR3: CASSNAWGGDSPLHF
DNA: TGTGCCAGCTCTAACGCCTGGGGAGGAGATTCACCCCTCCACTTT

D: TRBD1
J: TRBJ1-1
V: TRBV15
size: .
CDR3: CATSTWDRDNTEAFF
DNA: TGTGCCACCAGCACTTGGGACAGAGATAACACTGAAGCTTTCTTT

D: .
J: TRBJ1-1
V: TRBV11-1
size: .
CDR3: CASSGTRDGTEAFF
DNA: TGTGCCAGCAGCGGGACCAGGGATGGCACTGAAGCTTTCTTT

D: TRBD1
J: TRBJ1-5
V: TRBV19
size: .
CDR3: CASSTGQGAFSNQPQHF
DNA: TGTGCCAGTAGTACGGGACAGGGGGCGTTTAGCAATCAGCCCCAGCATTTT

D: .
J: TRBJ2-7
V: TRBV19
size: .
CDR3: CASSRRGDTYEQYF
DNA: TGTGCCAGTAGCCGTCGGGGAGATACCTACGAGCAGTACTTC

D: .
J: TRBJ2-5
V: TRBV19
size: .
CDR3: CASSMQERVGTQYF
DNA: TGTGCCAGTAGTATGCAGGAGCGGGTGGGGACCCAGTACTTC

D: .
J: TRBJ2-7
V: TRBV7-9
size: once
CDR3: CASSPTGYEQYF
DNA: TGTGCCAGCAGCCCAACCGGGTACGAGCAGTACTTC

D: .
J: TRBJ1-6
V: TRBV2
size: .
CDR3: CASNRQGYGNSPLHF
DNA: TGTGCCAGCAACCGCCAGGGTTACGGGAATTCACCCCTCCACTTT

D: .
J: TRBJ1-2
V: TRBV5-5
size: .
CDR3: CASSLAHRIYGYTF
DNA: TGTGCCAGCAGCTTGGCCCACAGAATCTATGGCTACACCTTC

D: .
J: TRBJ1-4
V: TRBV5-4
size: .
CDR3: CASSPGAGEYEKLFF
DNA: TGTGCCAGCAGCCCTGGGGCAGGGGAATATGAAAAACTGTTTTTT

D: .
J: TRBJ2-7
V: TRBV18
size: .
CDR3: CASSPRLGRFIPNEQYF
DNA: TGTGCCAGCTCACCAAGGTTAGGCCGGTTTATCCCCAACGAGCAGTACTTC

D: .
J: TRBJ1-3
V: TRBV29-1
size: .
CDR3: CSGGSGVNTIYF
DNA: TGCAGCGGTGGTTCGGGGGTGAACACCATATATTTT

D: .
J: TRBJ2-7
V: TRBV5-6
size: .
CDR3: CASSPPLGNSYEQYF
DNA: TGTGCCAGCAGCCCCCCCTTAGGCAACTCCTACGAGCAGTACTTC

D: TRBD1
J: TRBJ2-5
V: TRBV30
size: .
CDR3: CAWSTLQGETQYF
DNA: TGTGCCTGGAGTACCCTACAGGGGGAGACCCAGTACTTC

D: .
J: TRBJ2-1
V: TRBV20-1
size: .
CDR3: CSGRDNEQFF
DNA: TGCAGTGGTAGGGACAATGAGCAGTTCTTC

D: TRBD1
J: TRBJ2-7
V: TRBV7-2
size: .
CDR3: CASSLGQGTYEQYF
DNA: TGTGCCAGCAGCTTAGGACAGGGGACATACGAGCAGTACTTC

D: TRBD1
J: TRBJ1-4
V: TRBV7-9
size: .
CDR3: CASSLTGVSEKLFF
DNA: TGTGCCAGCAGCCTGACAGGGGTCAGCGAAAAACTGTTTTTT

D: .
J: TRBJ2-1
V: TRBV9
size: few
CDR3: CASSTTMGRGTYNEQFF
DNA: TGTGCCAGCAGCACAACTATGGGGAGGGGGACCTACAATGAGCAGTTCTTC

D: .
J: TRBJ1-2
V: TRBV25-1
size: .
CDR3: CASSVGGGTGGYTF
DNA: TGTGCCAGCAGTGTGGGGGGAGGGACCGGTGGCTACACCTTC

D: TRBD2
J: TRBJ2-7
V: TRBV10-3
size: once
CDR3: CAIGTSGGEEQYF
DNA: TGTGCCATCGGGACTAGCGGGGGTGAGGAGCAGTACTTC

D: TRBD1
J: TRBJ1-4
V: TRBV5-4
size: .
CDR3: CASSLQGGGEKLFF
DNA: TGTGCCAGCAGCTTACAGGGGGGGGGTGAAAAACTGTTTTTT

D: .
J: TRBJ2-3
V: TRBV11-3
size: .
CDR3: CASSSGTSTDTQYF
DNA: TGTGCCAGCAGCTCCGGGACTTCCACAGATACGCAGTATTTT

D: .
J: TRBJ1-2
V: TRBV15
size: .
CDR3: CATSRSASGYTF
DNA: TGTGCCACCAGCAGATCGGCGAGCGGCTACACCTTC

D: .
J: TRBJ1-5
V: TRBV28
size: once
CDR3: CASSSSGAGSQPQHF
DNA: TGTGCCAGCAGTTCCTCGGGAGCCGGGAGTCAGCCCCAGCATTTT

D: .
J: TRBJ2-2
V: TRBV9
size: .
CDR3: CASSVAINGVGGELFF
DNA: TGTGCCAGCAGCGTAGCTATTAACGGGGTCGGCGGGGAGCTGTTTTTT

D: .
J: TRBJ1-1
V: TRBV19
size: .
CDR3: CASSTPAAQEAFF
DNA: TGTGCCAGTAGTACTCCGGCGGCTCAAGAAGCTTTCTTT

D: TRBD2
J: TRBJ2-1
V: TRBV10-3
size: .
CDR3: CAISSFSGRGSSYNEQFF
DNA: TGTGCCATCAGTTCCTTTAGCGGGAGGGGGAGCTCCTACAATGAGCAGTTCTTC

D: .
J: TRBJ1-1
V: TRBV28
size: .
CDR3: CASRVRGSNTEAFF
DNA: TGTGCCAGCAGAGTAAGGGGATCGAACACTGAAGCTTTCTTT

D: TRBD2
J: TRBJ2-1
V: TRBV18
size: .
CDR3: CASSPSTSGRFGARENEQFF
DNA: TGTGCCAGCTCACCTTCGACTAGCGGGAGGTTCGGCGCGAGAGAAAATGAGCAGTTCTTC

D: .
J: TRBJ2-3
V: TRBV19
size: .
CDR3: CASSRTAAARTDTQYF
DNA: TGTGCCAGTAGTAGGACAGCCGCTGCCCGCACAGATACGCAGTATTTT